One and the same sample provided the 23 T cell receptor beta chains below, sequenced in a study of blood T cell repertoires in COVID-19. Using immunoSEQ multiplex PCR, the repertoire was profiled, and TCRdb retains in-frame clones only, with some absent. The sample contains 68,000 or so clones, about 87% of which appear only once. Input material: peripheral blood. The source of these receptors is a human donor in a cohort sampled during active COVID-19.

J is TRBJ2-1 and V is TRBV3-1 (or the pseudogene TRBV3-2); 11 positions agree with TRBD2. CDR3 size: 15 residues. J gave up 7 bases and V 3 bases, and 5 bases lay outside the gene matches. Germline V lookup: CDR1 LGHDT, CDR2 YNNKEL (reference sequence). In nucleotides, the CDR3 is TGTGCCAGCAGCCATCTTGGGACTAGCGGAAATGAGCAGTTCTTC. It yields the protein CASSHLGTSGNEQFF.

V usage is TRBV18 and J usage is TRBJ1-1; D possibly corresponds to TRBD1 (5 bases). V lost 7 bases and J lost 3, with 15 bases in between. CDR1 KGHSH and CDR2 LQKENI come from the germline V gene. The CDR3 runs to 14 residues. CDR3 bases: TGTGCCAGCTTTCGGGGACTCTCGCACACTGAAGCTTTCTTT. It yields the protein CASFRGLSHTEAFF.

The gene calls are TRBV6-6 and TRBJ2-1, with a weak D call TRBD1 (5 bases). Germline-derived CDR1 and CDR2 are MNHNY and SVGAGI (reference sequence). The V gene lost 8 bases and the J gene lost 3 bases, with 8 bases spanning the gap. This CDR3 has 12 amino acids. The CDR3 DNA follows: TGTGCCAGCGGGGCCTTCTACAATGAGCAGTTCTTC. Protein: CASGAFYNEQFF.

J is TRBJ2-3 and V is TRBV5-1, with D possibly being TRBD2 (7 bases). The CDR3 consists of 15 residues. With 5 bases removed from V and 1 base from J, the gap between germline ends came to 14 bases. CDR1 and CDR2 from the germline V gene are SGHRS and YFSETQ. CDR3 in DNA: TGCGCCAGCAGTAATACAGGGAGGGGCACAGATACGCAGTATTTT. This translates into CASSNTGRGTDTQYF.

V usage is TRBV7-8 and J usage is TRBJ1-3; 7 nucleotides agree with TRBD1. This CDR3 region has 16 residues. Germline lookup yields CDR1 SGHVS and CDR2 FQNEAQ. J was trimmed by 4 bases and V by 3 bases; bases with no gene match: 9. The CDR3 bases are TGTGCCAGCAGCTTTCGACAGGGAAAGGCCGGAAACACCATATATTTT. Its translation is CASSFRQGKAGNTIYF.

The chain recombines TRBV14 with TRBJ1-2; 7 bases fit TRBD1. The J segment lost 8 bases and the V segment lost 1 base, leaving 4 bases of the junction unmatched. This CDR3 is built from 13 residues. The V gene's germline CDR1 is SGHDN and CDR2 FVKESK. The CDR3 reads CASSQVGTAGYTF. DNA for the CDR3: TGTGCCAGCAGCCAAGTTGGGACAGCGGGCTACACCTTC.

V usage is TRBV28 and J usage is TRBJ1-1, with 7 nucleotides matching TRBD1. This CDR3 region has 15 residues. Per germline, CDR1 MDHEN and CDR2 SYDVKM. The V segment lost 5 bases and the J segment 6 bases; nucleotides outside the gene matches: 12. CDR3 DNA sequence: TGTGCCAGCAGTCCCTCGACAGGGTGGAAAGCTGAAGCTTTCTTT. This gives the protein CASSPSTGWKAEAFF.

V and J are TRBV28 and TRBJ2-1; weak D call: TRBD2 (7 bases). The CDR3 runs 14 residues. Germline V gene lookup returns CDR1 MDHEN and CDR2 SYDVKM. The V end was cut by 5 bases, the J end by 5 bases, with 13 bases between. The CDR3: CASSLGGGNNEQFF. The CDR3 nucleotides are TGTGCCAGCAGTCTAGGGGGGGGGAACAATGAGCAGTTCTTC.

V usage is TRBV4-1 and J usage is TRBJ2-3; 7 nucleotides align to TRBD2. Germline CDR1 MGHRA, CDR2 YSYEKL. The CDR3 runs to 18 residues. V trimming: 0 bases; J trimming: 0 bases; junction bases outside the gene matches: 9. CDR3: CASSQDRSLATSTDTQYF. For the CDR3, the DNA is TGCGCCAGCAGCCAAGATCGGTCACTAGCGACGAGCACAGATACGCAGTATTTT.

J is TRBJ2-1 and V is TRBV5-5; TRBD2 agrees at 9 bases. The CDR3 spans 17 residues. Germline CDR1 reads SGHKS; CDR2 reads YYEKEE (reference sequence). J lost 0 bases, V lost 0 bases, and 4 bases had no gene match. CDR3 sequence (DNA): TGTGCCAGCAGCTTGGTAGCGGGAGATCTCTCCTACAATGAGCAGTTCTTC. This gives the protein CASSLVAGDLSYNEQFF.

The rearrangement joins TRBV28 to TRBJ2-7; D remains ambiguous. The germline gives CDR1 MDHEN, CDR2 SYDVKM. This CDR3 has 15 residues. Trimming took off 2 bases at V and 0 bases at J, with 11 bases between the two ends. The CDR3 bases are TGTGCCAGCAGTTTAACCAGGCCGAGCTCCTACGAGCAGTACTTC. Translating it yields CASSLTRPSSYEQYF.

The chain recombines TRBV4-1 with TRBJ2-5, with unresolved D. V lost 3 bases and J 4 bases, leaving 15 bases between the germline ends. In germline, CDR1 is MGHRA, CDR2 YSYEKL. The CDR3 loop spans 15 amino acids. The CDR3 reads CASSQTGSAGETQYF. CDR3 bases: TGCGCCAGCAGCCAGACCGGGTCCGCTGGAGAGACCCAGTACTTC.

The chain joins TRBV7-9 to TRBJ1-2; D not resolved. This CDR3 is built from 12 residues. Trimming cost V 5 bases and J 6 bases, with 10 bases left between them. The V gene's germline CDR1 is SEHNR and CDR2 FQNEAQ (reference sequence). The CDR3 here is CASSQVENGYTF. The CDR3 nucleotides are TGTGCCAGCAGCCAAGTAGAAAATGGCTACACCTTC.

The V and J genes are TRBV5-1 and TRBJ1-2; maybe TRBD1 (6 bases). The germline gives CDR1 SGHRS, CDR2 YFSETQ. The V and J ends lost 6 bases and 2 bases respectively, with 14 bases between them. The CDR3 consists of 14 residues. CDR3 sequence: CASTSGGTNYGYTF. For the CDR3, the DNA is TGCGCCAGCACATCGGGGGGCACAAACTATGGCTACACCTTC. The variable domain in full, with the rest retrieved from reference TRBV5-1 and TRBJ1-2, is KAGVTQTPRYLIKTRGQQVTLSCSPISGHRSVSWYQQTPGQGLQFLFEYFSETQRNKGNFPGRFSGRQFSNSRSEMNVSTLELGDSALYLCASTSGGTNYGYTFGSGTRLTVV.

The chain has TRBV5-4 and TRBJ2-3; D gene unclear. The germline CDR1 and CDR2 sequences are SGHNT and YYREEE (reference sequence). The CDR3 consists of 13 residues. V lost 4 bases and J lost 8, with 14 bases in between. The CDR3 sequence is CASSQPQDSTQYF. CDR3 bases: TGTGCCAGCAGCCAACCCCAGGATAGTACGCAGTATTTT.

This rearrangement joins TRBV6-2 or TRBV6-3 to TRBJ2-3; possible D gene TRBD2, 5 bases. From germline, CDR1 is MNHEY and CDR2 SVGEGT. CDR3 length: 16 residues. Trimming removed 5 bases from V and 1 base from J, with 16 bases in between. CDR3 in DNA: TGTGCCAGCAGTGCTCTAGACTATTATGGCACAGATACGCAGTATTTT. It translates to CASSALDYYGTDTQYF.

This clone came up once. The V gene is TRBV5-1, the J gene TRBJ1-4; D remains ambiguous. The germline V gene has CDR1 SGHRS and CDR2 YFSETQ. The V end lost 0 bases, the J end lost 3 bases, and 6 bases lay between the germline ends. The CDR3 covers 14 residues. CDR3 sequence: CASSLVEANEKLFF. The CDR3 DNA sequence: TGCGCCAGCAGCTTGGTTGAGGCTAATGAAAAACTGTTTTTT.

The table lists this clone with a count of one. The V gene is TRBV27, the J gene TRBJ2-4, with TRBD1 matching over 9 bases. The V gene end was trimmed by 6 bases and the J gene end by 5 bases; junction bases not matched to a gene: 5. There are 14 residues in the CDR3. Germline V gene sequence: CDR1 MNHEY, CDR2 SMNVEV (reference sequence). Written as DNA, the CDR3 is TGTGCCAGCAGGCGGACAGGGGACGAAAACATTCAGTACTTC. Encoded protein: CASRRTGDENIQYF.

This chain uses TRBV11-2 with TRBJ1-1; D is perhaps TRBD1 (6 bases). The CDR3 has 15 residues. Germline CDR1 and CDR2: SGHAT and FQNNGV. With 5 bases removed from V and 1 base from J, the gap between germline ends came to 14 bases. CDR3 in DNA: TGTGCCAGCAGCCTCCGGACAGCAAAGAACACTGAAGCTTTCTTT. This sequence encodes CASSLRTAKNTEAFF. The complete variable domain, with remaining parts taken from reference TRBV11-2 and TRBJ1-1, reads EAGVAQSPRYKIIEKRQSVAFWCNPISGHATLYWYQQILGQGPKLLIQFQNNGVVDDSQLPKDRFSAERLKGVDSTLKIQPAKLEDSAVYLCASSLRTAKNTEAFFGQGTRLTVV.

V and J are TRBV29-1 and TRBJ2-7, with 9 positions matching TRBD1. The V segment lost 6 bases and the J segment 2 bases; nucleotides outside the gene matches: 8. The CDR3 is made up of 14 amino acids. The germline CDR1 and CDR2 sequences are SQVTM and ANQGSEA. CDR3 region: CSVLLDRGTYEQYF. In DNA form, the CDR3 reads TGCAGCGTCCTCCTGGACAGGGGAACCTACGAGCAGTACTTC.

The gene calls are TRBV5-4 and TRBJ2-2, with TRBD1 matching 8 bases. J gave up 2 bases and V 1 base, and 1 base lay outside the gene matches. The CDR3 is made up of 15 amino acids. Per the germline V gene, CDR1 is SGHNT and CDR2 is YYREEE (reference sequence). DNA for the CDR3: TGTGCCAGCAGCTTGTCAGGGGGCAACACCGGGGAGCTGTTTTTT. This translates into CASSLSGGNTGELFF.

The V call is TRBV10-1, the J call TRBJ2-1, with TRBD2 matching 9 bases. Germline trimming cut 8 bases from V and 8 bases from J; bases unmatched to any gene: 13. This CDR3 has 15 amino acids. The germline V gene encodes CDR1 WNHNN and CDR2 SYGVQD (reference sequence). CDR3 sequence: CASGSGTSNFHEQFF. The CDR3 nucleotides are TGCGCCAGCGGGTCCGGGACTAGCAACTTCCATGAGCAGTTCTTC.

The chain links TRBV28 to TRBJ1-1; D gene unclear. Deletions cut 7 bases from V and 1 base from J, with 16 bases between. The CDR3 contains 15 residues. The V gene's germline CDR1 is MDHEN and CDR2 SYDVKM. The CDR3 reads CASNTVSVPNTEAFF. DNA for the CDR3: TGTGCCAGCAATACCGTTTCGGTACCGAACACTGAAGCTTTCTTT.